This T cell receptor beta chain was identified during a study of OX40 agonist ivuxolimab in advanced cancers. Assay used: immunoSEQ multiplex PCR; TCRdb lists only in-frame clones, some missing. The sample yields about 30,000 clones, 75% to 95% seen once. CDR3 length equals 14 residues. With 0 bases removed from V and 3 bases from J, the gap between germline ends came to 10 bases. Germline CDR1 reads SGHDT; CDR2 reads YYEEEE. The sequence came from an adult with an advanced solid tumor such as melanoma, head and neck, liver or kidney cancer. The rearrangement joins TRBV5-6 to TRBJ2-7; the D gene could be TRBD1 or TRBD2 (5 bases each). The sequencing used CD4+ or CD8+ T cells sorted from blood, collected in a trial of the OX40 agonist ivuxolimab. The CDR3 bases are TGTGCCAGCAGCTTGGCCGGGGCCTACTACGAGCAGTACTTC. Protein sequence: CASSLAGAYYEQYF.